The 16 T cell receptor beta chains listed next were all sequenced from one sample in a study of T cell responses to AZD1222 COVID-19 vaccine. Repertoires were generated with immunoSEQ multiplex PCR, while TCRdb's copy carries only in-frame clones and drops some. This table has about 73,000 clones, roughly 90% appearing once. The input for sequencing was peripheral blood, taken 28 days after the second AZD1222 dose. The receptors here all came from an adult who received the AZD1222 COVID-19 vaccine.

The chain recombines TRBV3-1 (or the pseudogene TRBV3-2) with TRBJ2-1; D is possibly TRBD1 or TRBD2 (6 bases each). V lost 4 bases, J lost 5 bases, and 15 bases lay in between. The CDR3 covers 15 residues. CDR1 and CDR2 from the germline V gene are LGHDT and YNNKEL (reference sequence). CDR3 nucleotide sequence: TGTGCCAGCAGCCCGGGCCGGGGGCGGAACAATGAGCAGTTCTTC. It codes for CASSPGRGRNNEQFF.

The V gene is TRBV6-2 or TRBV6-3, the J gene TRBJ2-7; tentatively, D is TRBD1 (6 bases). CDR3 size: 14 residues. V lost 2 bases to trimming and J lost 4 bases, with 12 bases between them. Germline V gene data show CDR1 as MNHEY and CDR2 as SVGEGT. The CDR3 loop reads CASSYGVGTYEQYF. For the CDR3, the DNA is TGTGCCAGCAGTTACGGGGTTGGGACATACGAGCAGTACTTC.

The chain recombines TRBV28 with TRBJ2-1; 8 positions match TRBD1. The germline gives CDR1 MDHEN, CDR2 SYDVKM. After removal of 4 bases from V and 9 bases from J, the junction contained 20 bases not matched to a gene. This CDR3 is built from 18 residues. This CDR3 is CASSYGQGQAGARFEQFF. The CDR3 nucleotides are TGTGCCAGCAGTTACGGGCAGGGACAGGCAGGGGCGCGGTTTGAGCAGTTCTTC.

The chain links TRBV6-5 to TRBJ1-5; D not resolved. This CDR3 region has 15 residues. V shed 0 bases and J shed 0 bases, with 6 bases lying between them. CDR1 is MNHEY, CDR2 SVGAGI, per germline. In DNA form, the CDR3 reads TGTGCCAGCAGTTACTCTTTTGGTAGCAATCAGCCCCAGCATTTT. Its translation is CASSYSFGSNQPQHF.

This rearrangement joins TRBV7-2 to TRBJ2-5; 8 bases map to TRBD2. Trimming removed 2 bases from V and 7 bases from J; junction bases left unmatched: 12. The CDR3 length is 16 residues. Germline CDR1 SGHTA, CDR2 FQGNSA. The DNA of the CDR3 is TGTGCCAGCAGCTTAAGACCAGCGGGGGCTGGGGGGACCCAGTACTTC. Its protein is CASSLRPAGAGGTQYF.

This rearrangement joins TRBV19 to TRBJ1-5, with D perhaps TRBD1 (5 bases). Looked up from germline, CDR1 is LNHDA and CDR2 is SQIVND (reference sequence). This CDR3 region has 15 residues. V lost 8 bases and J lost 6, with 20 bases in between. CDR3 sequence (DNA): TGTGCCAGTGACCCTGAGCGGGGGGTCGGTCAGCCCCAGCATTTT. Amino acids: CASDPERGVGQPQHF.

This sequence joins TRBV18 and TRBJ2-7; D is possibly TRBD1 or TRBD2 (5 bases each). Germline CDR1 and CDR2: KGHSH and LQKENI. The CDR3 has 15 amino acids. The V gene lost 3 bases and the J gene lost 6 bases, with 18 bases spanning the gap. Here the CDR3 reads CASSPSYGRGGEQYF. CDR3 nucleotides: TGTGCCAGCTCACCCTCTTACGGCCGGGGCGGCGAGCAGTACTTC. Full variable domain (rest looked up from reference TRBV18 and TRBJ2-7): NAGVMQNPRHLVRRRGQEARLRCSPMKGHSHVYWYRQLPEEGLKFMVYLQKENIIDESGMPKERFSAEFPKEGPSILRIQQVVRGDSAAYFCASSPSYGRGGEQYFGPGTRLTVT.

In this sample, this clone turned up once. The rearrangement uses TRBV2 and TRBJ2-5; D not resolved. Germline V gene lookup returns CDR1 SNHLY and CDR2 FYNNEI. This CDR3 is built from 16 residues. The germline V and J ends were trimmed by 7 bases and 5 bases, with 23 bases remaining between them. CDR3 in amino acids: CASTLGPGLKAETQYF. The CDR3 region has the DNA TGTGCCAGCACCCTAGGGCCGGGCCTTAAGGCGGAGACCCAGTACTTC.

This clone was counted between two and nine times. The gene calls are TRBV4-3 and TRBJ2-7; TRBD2 matches at 12 bases. This CDR3 comprises 18 residues. V lost 0 bases and J lost 1; bases outside the gene matches: 7. CDR1 is LGHNA and CDR2 is YSLEER in the germline V gene. CDR3 DNA: TGCGCCAGCAGCCAAGAGGGGCTAGCGGGGGGGCGGTCCTACGAGCAGTACTTC. Translating gives CASSQEGLAGGRSYEQYF.

This chain connects TRBV27 to TRBJ1-4; D uncertain. The CDR3 totals 14 residues. Germline V gene sequence: CDR1 MNHEY, CDR2 SMNVEV (reference sequence). Trimming pared 3 bases from V and 4 bases from J, leaving 9 bases between. For the CDR3, the DNA is TGTGCCAGCAGTTTTTGGGGTAGTAATGAAAAACTGTTTTTT. It yields the protein CASSFWGSNEKLFF.

V gene TRBV4-1 combines with J gene TRBJ2-7; tentative D call: TRBD1 (5 bases). Trimming left V 3 bases short and J 1 base short, with 13 bases between. Looked up from germline, CDR1 is MGHRA and CDR2 is YSYEKL. This CDR3 comprises 15 residues. Written as DNA, the CDR3 is TGCGCCAGCAGCCAGACCCCAACAGGTTCCTACGAGCAGTACTTC. Translated: CASSQTPTGSYEQYF.

This clone was seen a single time. V and J are TRBV24-1 and TRBJ2-3, with a tentative D call TRBD2 (7 bases). The ends were cut back, 4 bases at V and 3 bases at J, with 13 bases in the middle. The V gene's germline CDR1 is KGHDR and CDR2 SFDVKD. This CDR3 has 15 residues. Written as DNA, the CDR3 is TGTGCCACCAGTGAGGTCGGGGGGCGTACAGATACGCAGTATTTT. This codes for CATSEVGGRTDTQYF.

The gene calls are TRBV13 and TRBJ1-6; D not certain. The CDR3 covers 12 residues. Trimming cost V 2 bases and J 9 bases, with 5 bases left between them. CDR1 and CDR2 (germline): PRHDT, FYEKMQ (reference sequence). The CDR3: CASSLRSSPLHF. CDR3 in DNA: TGTGCCAGCAGCTTAAGATCTTCACCCCTCCACTTT.

This chain links TRBV7-9 with TRBJ1-1; D is possibly TRBD1 (6 bases). The length of the CDR3 is 15 residues. The V and J ends lost 2 bases and 11 bases respectively, with 21 bases between them. Germline V gives CDR1 SEHNR, CDR2 FQNEAQ (reference sequence). For the CDR3, the DNA is TGTGCCAGCAGCTTATCCACTTCGAGGGCAGGGGATGCTTTCTTT. Translating gives CASSLSTSRAGDAFF.

The chain joins TRBV10-3 to TRBJ2-3; no clear D. V was trimmed by 8 bases and J by 0 bases, leaving 6 bases between them. CDR3 length equals 12 residues. The germline CDR1 and CDR2 sequences are ENHRY and SYGVKD. The CDR3 reads CAIGVSTDTQYF. CDR3 nucleotides: TGTGCCATCGGGGTGAGCACAGATACGCAGTATTTT.

The chain recombines TRBV11-1 with TRBJ2-3; no definite D call. Germline-derived CDR1 and CDR2 are SGHAT and FQDESV (reference sequence). The CDR3 consists of 16 residues. Trimming took 5 bases from V and 1 from J, leaving 16 bases between them. The CDR3 protein is CASSPWRGLGTDTQYF. The CDR3 DNA reads TGTGCCAGCAGCCCTTGGCGAGGCCTTGGCACAGATACGCAGTATTTT.